This T cell receptor (beta chain) was profiled in a study of blood T cell repertoires in COVID-19. The CDR3 is 14 residues long. CDR1 and CDR2 (germline): SGHNT, YENEEA. Unmatched junction bases numbered 2, after V lost 3 bases and J lost 1 base. Under the authors' procedure: How many nucleated cells were present was estimated from reference gene primer amplification. Profiling relied on immunoSEQ multiplex PCR, and the TCRdb table lists in-frame clones only, not all of them. That table furnishes V, J and clone size, whereas the DNA furnished D and trimming. The sample shows some 100,000 clones, about nine tenths of them seen only once.

The V call is TRBV11-3, the J call TRBJ1-1; TRBD1 matches at 7 bases. The receptor was derived from a man in his 70s with acute or convalescent COVID-19. Sequences were obtained from peripheral blood. For the CDR3, the DNA is TGTGCCAGCAGCTTCCGACAGGGGAACACTGAAGCTTTCTTT. Its protein product is CASSFRQGNTEAFF.